The 26 T cell receptor beta chains listed next were all sequenced from one sample in a study of T-cell reconstitution after alpha-beta-depleted transplantation in children. As it was prepared, the TCRbeta library received unique molecular identifiers. A single record per CDR3 protein comes from TCRdb applying MiXCR to the PCR reads. The table shows 670,000 or so distinct CDR3 sequences, with around 13% occurring only once. Source: PBMCs, taken before TCRalphabeta/CD19-depleted stem cell transplant. The receptors shown here come from a girl aged 2-10 years with congenital amegakaryocytic thrombocytopenia, due to receive a stem cell transplant.

Comments on this clonotype: This could be a read error, since a much larger clone is one nucleotide away. The conserved closing phenylalanine or tryptophan is absent in this CDR3, likely reflecting a read error. The V and J genes are TRBV7-9 and TRBJ2-2; 9 nucleotides align to TRBD1. Unmatched junction bases numbered 4, after V lost 2 bases and J lost 6 bases. Germline V lookup: CDR1 SEHNR, CDR2 FQNEAQ (reference sequence). The CDR3 extends over 15 amino acids. The CDR3 loop reads CASSLTGGAAGELFS. As DNA, the CDR3 is TGTGCCAGCAGCTTAACAGGGGGCGCAGCCGGGGAGCTGTTTTCT.

The chain employs TRBV5-1 and TRBJ1-1, with 12 bases identical to TRBD1. CDR3 length: 18 residues. Germline loops: CDR1 SGHRS, CDR2 YFSETQ. V dropped 0 bases and J dropped 0; count of bases not matched to a gene: 6. The CDR3 coding sequence is TGCGCCAGCAGCTTGGGATTCGGGACAGGGGGCATGAACACTGAAGCTTTCTTT. This encodes CASSLGFGTGGMNTEAFF.

To note about this clonotype: The junction departs from the called germline gene at one end, perhaps through a read error. The CDR3 DNA reads as TGCGCCAGCAGCTTGGCGGGGGGAAACACTGGAGCTTTCTTT. It yields the protein CASSLAGGNTGAFF. The chain couples TRBV5-1 to TRBJ1-1; D might be TRBD1 (5 bases). This CDR3 contains 14 residues. Germline V gives CDR1 SGHRS, CDR2 YFSETQ.

This clonotype was observed a handful of times. The chain couples TRBV12-3 or TRBV12-4 to TRBJ2-2; D ambiguous. V was trimmed by 5 bases and J by 3 bases, leaving 25 bases between them. CDR3 length: 19 amino acids. The CDR3 sequence is CASSTDRARAPADTGELFF. CDR3 DNA: TGTGCCAGCAGTACCGACCGTGCACGGGCCCCAGCCGACACCGGGGAGCTGTTTTTT.

The chain recombines TRBV2 with TRBJ2-7; 8 nucleotides line up with TRBD1. This CDR3 region has 15 residues. The germline V gene has CDR1 SNHLY and CDR2 FYNNEI. V was pared by 6 bases and J by 0 bases, with 7 bases of the junction left unmatched. For the CDR3, the DNA is TGTGCCAGCAGACCTTGGACAGGGTCCTCCTACGAGCAGTACTTC. This encodes CASRPWTGSSYEQYF.

This clonotype was picked up many times. The rearrangement links TRBV20-1 to TRBJ2-1, with 9 bases matching TRBD2. With 3 bases clipped from V and 5 bases from J, the junction kept 8 bases outside the gene matches. Looked up from germline, CDR1 is DFQATT and CDR2 is SNEGSKA (reference sequence). This CDR3 has 15 amino acids. The chain's CDR3 is CSARGSSGRNNEQFF. The CDR3, as DNA: TGCAGTGCTAGGGGGAGTAGCGGGAGAAACAATGAGCAGTTCTTC.

In its sample, this clonotype was seen a few times. The gene calls are TRBV7-2 and TRBJ2-2; TRBD1 might be the D (5 bases). The V gene's germline CDR1 is SGHTA and CDR2 FQGNSA. Trimming pared 7 bases from V and 0 bases from J, leaving 12 bases between. The CDR3 has 15 amino acids. CDR3: CASTLDTANTGELFF. CDR3 in DNA: TGTGCCAGCACTCTGGACACAGCGAACACCGGGGAGCTGTTTTTT.

This clonotype was counted at least ten times. V gene TRBV20-1 combines with J gene TRBJ1-3; weak D call: TRBD1 (5 bases). The V gene lost 5 bases and the J gene lost 0 bases, with 14 bases spanning the gap. This CDR3 comprises 15 residues. Germline V gene lookup returns CDR1 DFQATT and CDR2 SNEGSKA (reference sequence). The DNA for the CDR3 is TGCAGTGCTTGGGCAGGACAAAGCTCTGGAAACACCATATATTTT. It yields the protein CSAWAGQSSGNTIYF.

This clonotype was counted only a few times. The rearrangement uses TRBV2 and TRBJ2-1, with D perhaps TRBD1 or TRBD2 (5 bases each). V lost 4 bases and J lost 7, with 20 bases in between. Germline V lookup: CDR1 SNHLY, CDR2 FYNNEI. This CDR3 comprises 16 residues. CDR3 amino acids: CASSAGLWDPGNEQFF. The CDR3 DNA sequence: TGTGCCAGCAGTGCGGGCCTCTGGGACCCCGGGAATGAGCAGTTCTTC.

This clonotype has at least ten counts. The chain has TRBV6-5 and TRBJ1-1; 9 nucleotides agree with TRBD1. The germline V gene encodes CDR1 MNHEY and CDR2 SVGAGI. Trimming at V came to 0 bases and at J to 4 bases, leaving 0 bases not matched to a gene. This CDR3 has 14 residues. This chain's CDR3 is CASSYSQGATEAFF. The DNA of the CDR3 is TGTGCCAGCAGTTACTCACAGGGGGCCACTGAAGCTTTCTTT.

This clonotype has a count of ten or more. The junction departs from the called germline gene at one end, perhaps through a read error. The V gene is TRBV5-1, the J gene TRBJ2-7; D unresolved. The CDR3 extends over 11 amino acids. From germline, CDR1 is SGHRS and CDR2 YFSETQ. This CDR3 is CASSLESEQYF. In DNA form, the CDR3 reads TGTGCCAGCAGCTTAGAATCCGAGCAGTACTTC.

This chain uses TRBV5-5 with TRBJ2-1; TRBD2 matches at 13 bases. J gave up 9 bases and V 3 bases, and 6 bases lay outside the gene matches. The CDR3 contains 15 residues. Germline CDR1 SGHKS, CDR2 YYEKEE (reference sequence). The CDR3 DNA sequence: TGTGCCAGCAGCTCCGGGACTAGCGGGACTCTTGAGCAGTTCTTC. Its protein is CASSSGTSGTLEQFF. Full variable domain (rest looked up from reference TRBV5-5 and TRBJ2-1): DAGVTQSPTHLIKTRGQQVTLRCSPISGHKSVSWYQQVLGQGPQFIFQYYEKEERGRGNFPDRFSARQFPNYSSELNVNALLLGDSALYLCASSSGTSGTLEQFFGPGTRLTVL.

The rearrangement links TRBV20-1 to TRBJ1-4; TRBD1 is a possible D gene (5 bases). Germline assignment: CDR1 DFQATT and CDR2 SNEGSKA (reference sequence). The CDR3 length is 11 residues. V lost 6 bases and J lost 8, with 10 bases in between. The CDR3 spells CSARVPEKLFF. DNA of the CDR3: TGCAGTGCCAGGGTCCCAGAAAAACTGTTTTTT.

This clonotype was observed many times. The chain uses TRBV6-2 or TRBV6-3 and TRBJ2-7, with 10 bases lining up with TRBD2. There are 19 residues in the CDR3. Per the germline V gene, CDR1 is MNHEY and CDR2 is SVGEGT. V dropped 5 bases and J dropped 2; count of bases not matched to a gene: 18. The CDR3 bases are TGTGCCAGCAGTCGGAGGGGGGGACTAGCGCCCAGTTCTCCCTACGAGCAGTACTTC. Protein: CASSRRGGLAPSSPYEQYF.

The chain combines TRBV10-2 with TRBJ2-1; 11 nucleotides line up with TRBD2. Germline V gene sequence: CDR1 WSHSY, CDR2 SAAADI. Trimming cost V 5 bases and J 9 bases; bases outside gene matches: 12. This CDR3 region has 16 residues. CDR3 residues: CASSRLAGTVISEQFF. The DNA for the CDR3 is TGCGCCAGCAGTAGACTAGCGGGAACAGTAATCAGTGAGCAGTTCTTC.

This clonotype has at least ten counts. V and J are TRBV28 and TRBJ1-6; no reliable D call. V lost 6 bases and J 4 bases, leaving 10 bases between the germline ends. Germline assignment: CDR1 MDHEN and CDR2 SYDVKM. This CDR3 has 14 amino acids. The CDR3 DNA is TGTGCCAGCAGACTGGGCTCGTATAATTCACCCCTCCACTTT. Amino acids: CASRLGSYNSPLHF. Full variable domain (remainder filled in from reference TRBV28 and TRBJ1-6): DVKVTQSSRYLVKRTGEKVFLECVQDMDHENMFWYRQDPGLGLRLIYFSYDVKMKEKGDIPEGYSVSREKKERFSLILESASTNQTSMYLCASRLGSYNSPLHFGNGTRLTVT.

The V gene is TRBV7-7, the J gene TRBJ2-1, with D uncertain. The V gene's germline CDR1 is SSHAT and CDR2 FNYEAQ (reference sequence). The CDR3 length is 14 residues. Trimming stripped 0 bases from V and 9 bases from J, with 12 bases between. This CDR3 is CASSLAAPGGEQFF. In DNA form, the CDR3 reads TGTGCCAGCAGCTTAGCCGCCCCTGGCGGTGAGCAGTTCTTC.

The V gene is TRBV6-5, the J gene TRBJ2-3; D unresolved. The CDR3 runs to 14 residues. Trimming cost V 7 bases and J 2 bases, with 13 bases left between them. CDR1 MNHEY and CDR2 SVGAGI come from the germline V gene. The CDR3 is CASTLRGDTDTQYF. DNA for the CDR3: TGTGCCAGCACTTTAAGAGGAGACACAGATACGCAGTATTTT.

In this sample, this clonotype turned up a few times. The V gene is TRBV20-1, the J gene TRBJ1-5; D is unresolved. The V end lost 1 base, the J end lost 4 bases, and 14 bases lay between the germline ends. In germline, CDR1 is DFQATT, CDR2 SNEGSKA (reference sequence). The CDR3 has 15 residues. CDR3 DNA: TGCAGTGCTAGAGTGGGCACTCAACCTAATCAGCCCCAGCATTTT. This codes for CSARVGTQPNQPQHF.

In its sample, this clonotype was seen many times. The rearrangement uses TRBV20-1 and TRBJ2-5; D is possibly TRBD1 (6 bases). Trimming took 6 bases from V and 2 from J, leaving 22 bases between them. Germline CDR1 and CDR2: DFQATT and SNEGSKA (reference sequence). CDR3 length: 16 amino acids. As DNA, the CDR3 is TGCAGTGCCGTTTCAGGAGACAAGGGACATCAAGAGACCCAGTACTTC. Translated: CSAVSGDKGHQETQYF.

This clonotype was detected once. A read error may be the cause here, since a much bigger clone is one base away. This chain links TRBV29-1 with TRBJ2-5, with no clear D. Trimming stripped 7 bases from V and 3 bases from J, with 15 bases between. Germline V CDR1 and CDR2: SQVTM, ANQGSEA. The length of the CDR3 is 13 residues. The CDR3 region is CSARQDRKETQYF. The CDR3 coding sequence is TGCAGCGCCCGACAAGACCGTAAAGAGACCCAGTACTTC.

This clonotype was observed many times. The gene calls are TRBV25-1 and TRBJ2-1, with 9 bases fitting TRBD2. Germline CDR1 reads MGHDK; CDR2 reads SYGVNS. With 0 bases clipped from V and 6 bases from J, the junction kept 6 bases outside the gene matches. The CDR3 is 16 residues long. CDR3 DNA sequence: TGTGCCAGCAGTGAATATGGGCTAGCGGGATTCAATGAGCAGTTCTTC. Its protein product is CASSEYGLAGFNEQFF.

This clonotype has more than one count but fewer than ten. The rearrangement uses TRBV2 and TRBJ2-4; tentatively, D is TRBD2 (6 bases). The CDR3 runs 13 residues. The V and J ends lost 1 base and 8 bases respectively, with 9 bases between them. Germline V gives CDR1 SNHLY, CDR2 FYNNEI. The chain's CDR3 is CASSEGGMYIQYF. For the CDR3, the DNA is TGTGCCAGCAGTGAAGGCGGGATGTACATTCAGTACTTC.

This sequence joins TRBV28 and TRBJ2-5, with TRBD1 matching over 7 bases. V shed 6 bases and J 2 bases; nucleotides not matched to a gene: 6. Germline-derived CDR1 and CDR2 are MDHEN and SYDVKM. The length of the CDR3 is 14 residues. For the CDR3, the DNA is TGTGCCAGCAGCGACAGGGATCTACAAGAGACCCAGTACTTC. This gives the protein CASSDRDLQETQYF.

This chain connects TRBV15 to TRBJ2-1; D is unresolved. The length of the CDR3 is 16 residues. The ends were cut back, 4 bases at V and 5 bases at J, with 18 bases in the middle. The V gene's germline CDR1 is LNHNV and CDR2 YYDKDF (reference sequence). DNA for the CDR3: TGTGCCACCAGCACTGACTTCGGACCACCCAACAATGAGCAGTTCTTC. Protein sequence: CATSTDFGPPNNEQFF.

V gene TRBV7-2 combines with J gene TRBJ2-1; D might be TRBD2 (6 bases). The germline V and J ends were trimmed by 5 bases and 3 bases, with 8 bases remaining between them. Germline values: CDR1 SGHTA, CDR2 FQGNSA. The CDR3 is 13 amino acids. CDR3 nucleotide sequence: TGTGCCAGCAGCCGGGGGTTCTACAATGAGCAGTTCTTC. Translating gives CASSRGFYNEQFF.